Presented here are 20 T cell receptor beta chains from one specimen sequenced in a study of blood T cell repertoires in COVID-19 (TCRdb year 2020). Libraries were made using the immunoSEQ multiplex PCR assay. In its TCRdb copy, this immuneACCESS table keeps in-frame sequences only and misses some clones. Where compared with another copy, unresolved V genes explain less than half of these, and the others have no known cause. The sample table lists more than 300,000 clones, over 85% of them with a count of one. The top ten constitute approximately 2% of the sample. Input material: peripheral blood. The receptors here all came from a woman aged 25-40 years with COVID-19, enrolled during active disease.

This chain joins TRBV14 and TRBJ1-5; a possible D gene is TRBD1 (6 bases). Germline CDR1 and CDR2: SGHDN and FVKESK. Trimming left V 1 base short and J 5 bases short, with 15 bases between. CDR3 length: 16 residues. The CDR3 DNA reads TGTGCCAGCAGCCAAGTACAGGGTTTCAAATATCAGCCCCAGCATTTT. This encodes CASSQVQGFKYQPQHF.

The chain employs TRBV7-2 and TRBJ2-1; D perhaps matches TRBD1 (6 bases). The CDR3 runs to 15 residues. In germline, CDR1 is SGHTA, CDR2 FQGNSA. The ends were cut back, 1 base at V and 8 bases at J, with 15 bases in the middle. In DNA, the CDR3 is TGTGCCAGCAGCTTAGGGGTTGGACAGTCCCATGAGCAGTTCTTC. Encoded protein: CASSLGVGQSHEQFF.

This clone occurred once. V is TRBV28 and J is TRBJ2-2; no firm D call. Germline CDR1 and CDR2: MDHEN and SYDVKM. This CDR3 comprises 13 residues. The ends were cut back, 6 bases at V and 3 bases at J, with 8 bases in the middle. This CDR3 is CASSGLHTGELFF. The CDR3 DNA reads TGTGCCAGCAGCGGGTTACACACCGGGGAGCTGTTTTTT.

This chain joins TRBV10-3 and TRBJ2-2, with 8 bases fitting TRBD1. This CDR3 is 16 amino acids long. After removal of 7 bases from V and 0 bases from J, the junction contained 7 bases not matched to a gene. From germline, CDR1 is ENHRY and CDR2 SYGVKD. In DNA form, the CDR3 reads TGTGCCATCAACCGACAGGGGCCTACGAACACCGGGGAGCTGTTTTTT. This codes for CAINRQGPTNTGELFF.

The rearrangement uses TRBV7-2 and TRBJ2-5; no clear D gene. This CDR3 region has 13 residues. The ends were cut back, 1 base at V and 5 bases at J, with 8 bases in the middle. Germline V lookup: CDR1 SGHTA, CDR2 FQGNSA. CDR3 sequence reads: CASSLGALETQYF. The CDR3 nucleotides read TGTGCCAGCAGCTTAGGGGCCTTGGAGACCCAGTACTTC.

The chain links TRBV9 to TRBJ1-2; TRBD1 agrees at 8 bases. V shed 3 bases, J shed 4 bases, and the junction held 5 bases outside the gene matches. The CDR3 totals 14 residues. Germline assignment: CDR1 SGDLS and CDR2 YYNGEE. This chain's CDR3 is CASSGTGIRYGYTF. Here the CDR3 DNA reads TGTGCCAGCAGCGGGACAGGGATACGCTATGGCTACACCTTC.

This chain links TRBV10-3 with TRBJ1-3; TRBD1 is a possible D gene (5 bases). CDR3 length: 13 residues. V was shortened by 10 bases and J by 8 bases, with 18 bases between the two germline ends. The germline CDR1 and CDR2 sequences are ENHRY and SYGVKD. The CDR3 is CASTGRVLDTIYF. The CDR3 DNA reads TGTGCCAGCACAGGCAGGGTCTTGGACACCATATATTTT.

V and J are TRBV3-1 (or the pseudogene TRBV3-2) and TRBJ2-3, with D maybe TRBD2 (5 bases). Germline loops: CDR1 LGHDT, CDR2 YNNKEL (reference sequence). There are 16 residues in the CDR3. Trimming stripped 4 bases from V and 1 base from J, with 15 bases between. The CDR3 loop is CASSPIAGRCTDTQYF. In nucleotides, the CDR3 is TGTGCCAGCAGCCCAATTGCGGGCAGATGCACAGATACGCAGTATTTT.

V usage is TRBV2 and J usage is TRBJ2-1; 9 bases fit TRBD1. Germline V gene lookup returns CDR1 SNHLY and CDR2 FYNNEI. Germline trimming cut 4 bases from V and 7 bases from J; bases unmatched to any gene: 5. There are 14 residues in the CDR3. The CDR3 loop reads CASSADRGRNEQFF. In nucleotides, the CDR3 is TGTGCCAGCAGTGCGGACAGGGGCCGTAATGAGCAGTTCTTC.

CDR3 coding DNA: TGCAGTGCTAGTATAGCGGGGGGCCCCCTTGTCACCGGGGAGCTGTTTTTT. This sequence encodes CSASIAGGPLVTGELFF. The chain is built from TRBV20-1 and TRBJ2-2; 10 positions match TRBD2. Germline trimming cut 3 bases from V and 4 bases from J; bases unmatched to any gene: 11. CDR3 length: 17 amino acids. CDR1 and CDR2 (germline): DFQATT, SNEGSKA (reference sequence).

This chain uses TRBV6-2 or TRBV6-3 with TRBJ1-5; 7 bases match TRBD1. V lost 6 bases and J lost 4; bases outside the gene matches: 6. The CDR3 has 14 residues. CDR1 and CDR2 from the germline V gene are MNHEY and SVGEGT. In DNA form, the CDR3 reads TGTGCCAGCAGCCGCGGGACAGCTAATCAGCCCCAGCATTTT. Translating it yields CASSRGTANQPQHF.

The CDR3 sequence: CASSQVTGLAKNIQYF. CDR3 bases: TGTGCCAGCAGCCAAGTTACAGGCCTAGCCAAAAACATTCAGTACTTC. J is TRBJ2-4 and V is TRBV3-1 (or the pseudogene TRBV3-2); tentatively, D is TRBD1 (5 bases). This CDR3 is 16 amino acids long. Germline CDR1 and CDR2: LGHDT and YNNKEL (reference sequence). Trimming stripped 1 base from V and 0 bases from J, with 10 bases between.

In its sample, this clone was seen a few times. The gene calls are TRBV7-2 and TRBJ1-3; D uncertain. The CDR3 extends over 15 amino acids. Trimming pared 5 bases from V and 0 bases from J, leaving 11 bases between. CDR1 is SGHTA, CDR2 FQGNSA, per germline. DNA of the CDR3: TGTGCCAGCAGCCACGGTGCGAGCTCTGGAAACACCATATATTTT. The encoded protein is CASSHGASSGNTIYF.

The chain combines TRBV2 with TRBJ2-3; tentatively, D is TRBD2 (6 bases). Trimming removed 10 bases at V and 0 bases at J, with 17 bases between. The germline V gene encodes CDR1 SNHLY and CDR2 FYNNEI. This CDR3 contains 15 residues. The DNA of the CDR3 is TGTGCCACCTCAAGGGAGGATACTAGCACAGATACGCAGTATTTT. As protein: CATSREDTSTDTQYF.

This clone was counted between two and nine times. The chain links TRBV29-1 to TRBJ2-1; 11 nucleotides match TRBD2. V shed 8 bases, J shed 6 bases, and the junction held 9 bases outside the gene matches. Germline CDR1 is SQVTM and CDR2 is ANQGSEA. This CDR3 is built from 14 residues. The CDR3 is CSILGGLAANEQFF. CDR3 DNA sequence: TGCAGCATATTGGGGGGACTAGCGGCCAATGAGCAGTTCTTC.

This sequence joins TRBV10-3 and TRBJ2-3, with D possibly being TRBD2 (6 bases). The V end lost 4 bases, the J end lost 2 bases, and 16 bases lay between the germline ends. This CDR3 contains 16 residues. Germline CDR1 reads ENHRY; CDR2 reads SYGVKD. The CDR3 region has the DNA TGTGCCATCAGTGTCCTCAATCAGCGGGCCACAGATACGCAGTATTTT. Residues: CAISVLNQRATDTQYF.

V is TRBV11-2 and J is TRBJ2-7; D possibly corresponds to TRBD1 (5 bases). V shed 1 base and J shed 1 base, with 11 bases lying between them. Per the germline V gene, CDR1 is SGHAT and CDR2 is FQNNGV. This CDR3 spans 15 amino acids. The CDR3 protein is CASSLGRGASYEQYV. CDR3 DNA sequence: TGTGCCAGCAGCTTAGGAAGGGGCGCTTCCTACGAGCAGTACGTC.

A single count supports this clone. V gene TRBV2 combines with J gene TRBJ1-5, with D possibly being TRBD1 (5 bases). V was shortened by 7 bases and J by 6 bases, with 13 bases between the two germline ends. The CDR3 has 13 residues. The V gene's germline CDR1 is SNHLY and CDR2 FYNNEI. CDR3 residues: CASTKTGVQPQHF. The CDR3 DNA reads TGTGCCAGCACTAAAACAGGCGTTCAGCCCCAGCATTTT. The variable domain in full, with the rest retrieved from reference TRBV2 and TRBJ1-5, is EPEVTQTPSHQVTQMGQEVILRCVPISNHLYFYWYRQILGQKVEFLVSFYNNEISEKSEIFDDQFSVERPDGSNFTLKIRSTKLEDSAMYFCASTKTGVQPQHFGDGTRLSIL.

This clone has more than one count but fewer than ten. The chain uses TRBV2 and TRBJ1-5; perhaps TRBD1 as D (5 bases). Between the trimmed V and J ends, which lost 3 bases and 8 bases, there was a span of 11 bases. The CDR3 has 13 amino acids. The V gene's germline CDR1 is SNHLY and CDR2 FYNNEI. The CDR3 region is CASSDSGMEPQHF. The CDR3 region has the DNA TGTGCCAGCAGTGATTCAGGGATGGAGCCCCAGCATTTT. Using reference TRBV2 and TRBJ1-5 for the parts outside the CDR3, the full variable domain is EPEVTQTPSHQVTQMGQEVILRCVPISNHLYFYWYRQILGQKVEFLVSFYNNEISEKSEIFDDQFSVERPDGSNFTLKIRSTKLEDSAMYFCASSDSGMEPQHFGDGTRLSIL.

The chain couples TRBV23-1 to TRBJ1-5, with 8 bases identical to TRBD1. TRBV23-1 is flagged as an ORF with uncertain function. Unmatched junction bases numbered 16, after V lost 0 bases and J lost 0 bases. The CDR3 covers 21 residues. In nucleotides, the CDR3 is TGCGCCAGCAGTCAATCGCTTTTAGGGACAGGAGAGCTATATAGCAATCAGCCCCAGCATTTT. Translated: CASSQSLLGTGELYSNQPQHF.